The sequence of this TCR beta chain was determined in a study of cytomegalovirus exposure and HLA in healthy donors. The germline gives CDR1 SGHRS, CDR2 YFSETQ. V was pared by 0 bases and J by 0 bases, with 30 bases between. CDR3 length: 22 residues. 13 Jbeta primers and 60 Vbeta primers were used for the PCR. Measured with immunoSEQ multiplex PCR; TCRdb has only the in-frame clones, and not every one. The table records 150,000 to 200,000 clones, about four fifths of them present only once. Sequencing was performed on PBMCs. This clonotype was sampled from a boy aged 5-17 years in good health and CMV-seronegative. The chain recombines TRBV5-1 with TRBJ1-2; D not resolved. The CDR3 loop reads CASSLGSGPRPRSEDTNYGYTF. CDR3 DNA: TGCGCCAGCAGCTTGGGGTCCGGGCCCCGGCCCCGATCGGAGGATACTAACTATGGCTACACCTTC.